Detailed here is one T cell receptor (beta chain). Its antigen is currently unknown. PCR primers comprised 60 Vbeta and 13 Jbeta primers. The protocol was immunoSEQ multiplex PCR, while the TCRdb copy is restricted to in-frame clones and leaves out a portion. The sample includes some 130,000 clones, around a tenth of them seen just once. Looked up from germline, CDR1 is SGHRS and CDR2 is YFSETQ. This CDR3 spans 16 amino acids. V shed 0 bases, J shed 3 bases, and the junction held 3 bases outside the gene matches. The record originates from a study of cytomegalovirus exposure and HLA in healthy donors. Overall study context: Early on, a data release was issued that held roughly 80 million unique TCRs from HLA-typed donors.

Findings and caveats of the study: Confirmation was obtained in vitro that three CMV-associated chains are specific for CMV antigens. The study recorded 164 TCR beta chains that were cytomegalovirus-associated.

Material for sequencing was PBMCs. The receptor was derived from a man in his fifties in good health and CMV-seronegative. This chain uses TRBV5-1 with TRBJ2-1; TRBD1 matches at 10 bases. CDR3 sequence (DNA): TGCGCCAGCAGCTTGGCAGGGACAGGGGTCTACAATGAGCAGTTCTTC. This codes for CASSLAGTGVYNEQFF. The full variable domain, in which reference TRBV5-1 and TRBJ2-1 provide the parts outside the CDR3, is KAGVTQTPRYLIKTRGQQVTLSCSPISGHRSVSWYQQTPGQGLQFLFEYFSETQRNKGNFPGRFSGRQFSNSRSEMNVSTLELGDSALYLCASSLAGTGVYNEQFFGPGTRLTVL.